These 32 T cell receptor delta chains were sequenced from one sample in a study of delta chains in infants with herpesvirus infections. Gamma-chain- and delta-chain-specific primers converted PBMC RNA into TCR cDNA. TCRdb applied CATT to the RT-PCR reads for clone calling. This sample has around 470 delta-chain clones, with more than 10% found just once. This sample comprised peripheral blood, obtained at time point 2 of longitudinal follow-up. These receptors came from a human donor who was a Ugandan infant, either HIV-exposed or HIV-unexposed (not recorded which).

The sample holds a few counts of this clone. This may be a read error: a much more frequent sequence differs by one nucleotide. This rearrangement joins TRDV3 to TRDJ1; TRDD3 might be the D (5 bases). The CDR3 runs to 16 residues. The germline V gene has CDR1 TVYSNPD and CDR2 GDNSRS (reference sequence). Trimming pared 2 bases from V and 2 bases from J, leaving 21 bases between. CDR3 region: CAFCRHAYWITDKLIF. The CDR3 DNA is TGTGCCTTTTGCAGACACGCATACTGGATAACCGATAAACTCATCTTT. Drawing the rest from reference TRDV3 and TRDJ1, the complete variable domain is CDKVTQSSPDQTVASGSEVVLLCTYDTVYSNPDLFWYRIRPDYSFQFVFYGDNSRSEGADFTQGRFSVKHILTQKAFHLVISPVRTEDSATYYCAFCRHAYWITDKLIFGKGTRVTVEP.

In its sample, this clone is large (0.1 to 1%). The CDR3 region has the DNA TGTGCTCTTGGGGAAGAAAGGGGATACACCGATAAACTCATCTTT. This codes for CALGEERGYTDKLIF. The chain carries TRDV1 and TRDJ1; D may be TRDD3 (6 bases). V was cut by 2 bases and J by 0 bases, with 10 bases left in between. Germline values: CDR1 TSWWSYY, CDR2 QGS. This CDR3 region has 15 residues.

With regard to this clone: This may stem from a read error, because a much larger clone lies one nucleotide away. V and J are TRDV2 and TRDJ1, with 11 positions matching TRDD3. The J gene, absent from TCRdb, was called here by matching the DNA to germline. The CDR3 is 20 amino acids. The trim removed 3 bases at V and 3 bases at J, leaving 20 bases unmatched. Per germline, CDR1 GEAIGNYY and CDR2 EKD. The CDR3 protein is CACDSLMGDTRSSYSDKLIF. Here the CDR3 DNA reads TGTGCCTGTGACTCCCTTATGGGGGATACGCGCAGCAGTTATTCCGATAAACTCATCTTT.

Turning to this clone: This is likely an artifact of a read error, given a far larger clone one base away. The same CDR3 is also encoded by other DNA sequences in this sample. V and J are TRDV2 and TRDJ3; 13 nucleotides line up with TRDD3. TCRdb records no J gene; here it was assigned by comparing the DNA to germline. The CDR3 sequence is 21 residues long. Germline assignment: CDR1 GEAIGNYY and CDR2 EKD. The CDR3 loop is CACDTVLGDTRSSWDTRQMFF. In DNA form, the CDR3 reads TGTGCCTGTGACACTGTACTGGGGGATACGCGGAGCTCCTGGGATACCCGACAGATGTTTTTC.

This clone is categorized as large (0.1 to 1%). At the DNA level, this CDR3 is encoded by other sequences in the same sample as well. The chain joins TRDV2 to TRDJ1; tentative D call: TRDD3 (6 bases). The V end was cut by 4 bases, the J end by 0 bases, with 14 bases between. The CDR3 loop spans 15 amino acids. From germline, CDR1 is GEAIGNYY and CDR2 EKD. Here the CDR3 reads CACEPLLGYTDKLIF. The DNA of the CDR3 is TGTGCCTGTGAGCCATTACTGGGCTACACCGATAAACTCATCTTT.

This clone is hyperexpanded. The same CDR3 arises from other DNA sequences in this sample as well. The genes are TRDV1 and TRDJ1; TRDD3 agrees at 7 bases. The ends lost 5 bases at V and 8 bases at J; junction bases unmatched: 11. This CDR3 contains 14 residues. Per germline, CDR1 TSWWSYY and CDR2 QGS. The CDR3 nucleotides are TGTGCTCTTGGGAGAAGGCGTGGGGGAAAAAAACTCATCTTT. This codes for CALGRRRGGKKLIF.

This clone has only a few counts. One base separates it from a far larger clone, so it is likely a read error. The CDR3 is CAAPEDTGDTLYTDKRIF. The CDR3 DNA sequence: TGTGCAGCTCCCGAAGATACTGGGGATACACTGTACACCGATAAACGCATCTTT. The rearrangement links TRAV29/DV5 to TRDJ1; TRDD3 agrees at 8 bases. Germline V lookup: CDR1 NSMFDY, CDR2 ISSIKDK. This CDR3 is built from 18 residues.

This clone was counted only a few times. With a much larger clone just one base away, this may be a read error. Other DNA sequences in this sample translate to the same CDR3. The chain has TRDV1 and TRDJ1; D may be TRDD2 (5 bases). Per germline, CDR1 TSWWSYY and CDR2 QGS. The CDR3 extends over 18 amino acids. Trimming cost V 2 bases and J 11 bases, with 30 bases left between them. The CDR3 spells CALGEGPTALPLSGRLIF. The CDR3, as DNA: TGTGCTCTTGGGGAAGGCCCTACCGCCCTACCACTCTCCGGTCGGCTCATCTTT.

This clone is labeled large. The same CDR3 also results from other DNA sequences found in this sample. The chain recombines TRDV1 with TRDJ1; a weak D match, TRDD3 (6 bases). The CDR3 has 22 residues. Per the germline V gene, CDR1 is TSWWSYY and CDR2 is QGS. V was shortened by 0 bases and J by 1 base, with 30 bases between the two germline ends. DNA for the CDR3: TGTGCTCTTGGGGAACTGGGAACCTACGTTCGGGGGACGAGCCGTGGCACCGATAAACTCATCTTT. Its protein is CALGELGTYVRGTSRGTDKLIF.

This clone rates as large. The V call is TRDV2, the J call TRDJ3, with TRDD3 matching over 12 bases. This CDR3 has 18 amino acids. V lost 3 bases, J lost 0 bases, and 2 bases stayed unmatched. Per the germline V gene, CDR1 is GEAIGNYY and CDR2 is EKD. The DNA for the CDR3 is TGTGCCTGTGACCTACTGGGGGATACCTCCTGGGACACCCGACAGATGTTTTTC. Translation gives CACDLLGDTSWDTRQMFF.

By share of the sample, this clone is large. This rearrangement joins TRDV1 to TRDJ1, with 13 bases lining up with TRDD3. The CDR3 consists of 23 residues. After removal of 5 bases from V and 2 bases from J, the junction contained 26 bases not matched to a gene. Germline V gene lookup returns CDR1 TSWWSYY and CDR2 QGS. DNA of the CDR3: TGTGCTCTTGGGAGGACTACGAGGGCTACTGGGGGATACGAACGAAGTCAAACCGATAAACTCATCTTT. As protein: CALGRTTRATGGYERSQTDKLIF.

This clone rates as large. The same CDR3 is also encoded by other DNA sequences in this sample. This chain uses TRDV1 with TRDJ1, with D possibly being TRDD3 (5 bases). The length of the CDR3 is 22 residues. The V end lost 2 bases, the J end lost 1 base, and 32 bases lay between the germline ends. Per the germline V gene, CDR1 is TSWWSYY and CDR2 is QGS. The DNA for the CDR3 is TGTGCTCTTGGGGAATCCCTCCGTTGGGGTTCGGGGGGGTACCCGATCACCGATAAACTCATCTTT. Translation: CALGESLRWGSGGYPITDKLIF.

This clone was seen only a few times. A single base separates this from a much larger clone, so it may be a read error. Other DNA sequences in this sample translate to the same CDR3. The chain links TRDV2 to TRDJ1; the D gene is possibly TRDD3 (6 bases). The CDR3 is made up of 15 amino acids. The germline CDR1 and CDR2 sequences are GEAIGNYY and EKD. The CDR3 sequence: CACEPLLGYTDKLIF. CDR3 DNA sequence: TGTGCATGTGAGCCATTACTGGGCTACACCGATAAACTCATCTTT.

Turning to this clone: A much larger clonotype is one base distant, so this may be a read error. This sample includes further DNA sequences coding for the same CDR3. The chain links TRDV1 to TRDJ1; 8 bases map to TRDD3. CDR3 length: 20 residues. Looked up from germline, CDR1 is TSWWSYY and CDR2 is QGS. CDR3 sequence reads: CALGELLVTMGDLNTDKLIF. CDR3 nucleotides: TGTGCTCTTGGAGAACTCCTAGTCACCATGGGGGATCTAAACACCGATAAACTCATCTTT.

By sample fraction, this clone is large. The chain carries TRDV1 and TRDJ1, with D maybe TRDD3 (5 bases). This CDR3 spans 18 amino acids. Germline V gives CDR1 TSWWSYY, CDR2 QGS. Trimming left V 4 bases short and J 7 bases short, with 28 bases between. The CDR3 protein is CALGGRPPAIRVRGKLIF. CDR3 coding DNA: TGTGCTCTTGGGGGACGACCCCCGGCCATACGGGTTAGAGGTAAACTCATCTTT.

Notes on this clone: A much larger clone lies a single base off, so this may be a read error. Other nucleotide sequences in the sample specify the same CDR3. J is TRDJ1 and V is TRDV1, with D possibly being TRDD3 (5 bases). CDR1 and CDR2 from the germline V gene are TSWWSYY and QGS. This CDR3 has 20 amino acids. Between the trimmed V and J ends, which lost 2 bases and 0 bases, there was a span of 25 bases. CDR3 sequence reads: CALGEAGGVGTPAYTDKLIF. The CDR3 DNA reads as TGTGCTCTTGGGGAAGCCGGGGGGGTTGGGACCCCGGCCTACACCGATAAACTCATCTTT.

No call was made for the V gene; the J gene is TRDJ3. The CDR3 extends over 10 amino acids. Here the CDR3 reads CAWDTRQMFF. The CDR3 DNA is TGCGCCTGGGACACCCGACAGATGTTTTTC.

This clone is large within its sample. The CDR3 spells CACVPLLLGDTRTDKLIF. CDR3 DNA: TGTGCCTGTGTCCCGCTCCTACTGGGGGATACGAGAACCGATAAACTCATCTTT. The chain links TRDV2 to TRDJ1; 13 nucleotides align to TRDD3. CDR1 GEAIGNYY and CDR2 EKD come from the germline V gene. The V and J ends lost 5 bases and 2 bases, in that order; junction bases with no gene match: 13. The CDR3 covers 18 residues.

This clone is large by share. The J gene is TRDJ1, the V gene TRDV1; unclear D gene. This CDR3 contains 20 residues. V was pared by 2 bases and J by 9 bases, with 34 bases between. The germline gives CDR1 TSWWSYY, CDR2 QGS. Here the CDR3 reads CALGEYYPSTAWRMGEELIF. The CDR3 nucleotides are TGTGCTCTTGGGGAATATTACCCCTCTACGGCCTGGAGGATGGGAGAAGAACTCATCTTT.

This clone was observed a few times. This likely came from a read error, as a far larger clone is one base away. CDR3 region: CALGDHPTTFLNLLAYTDKLIF. CDR3 sequence (DNA): TGTGCTCTTGGGGATCACCCCACGACTTTCCTAAACCTACTGGCCTACACCGATAAACTCATCTTT. The gene calls are TRDV1 and TRDJ1, with D perhaps TRDD2 (6 bases). V was trimmed by 3 bases and J by 0 bases, leaving 32 bases between them. CDR3 length equals 22 residues. Germline V gives CDR1 TSWWSYY, CDR2 QGS.

This clone is categorized as large (0.1 to 1%). The chain couples TRDV1 to TRDJ1; TRDD2 matches 9 bases. This CDR3 region has 19 residues. J gave up 3 bases and V 2 bases, and 16 bases lay outside the gene matches. Germline CDR1 is TSWWSYY and CDR2 is QGS. The CDR3 is CALGEGAFLRGWGPDKLIF. The CDR3 bases are TGTGCTCTTGGGGAAGGTGCCTTCCTACGCGGGTGGGGCCCCGATAAACTCATCTTT.

This clone is labeled as large. The chain links TRDV1 to TRDJ1; 10 bases agree with TRDD3. Germline V gene data show CDR1 as TSWWSYY and CDR2 as QGS. The CDR3 consists of 20 residues. The V gene end was trimmed by 0 bases and the J gene end by 0 bases; junction bases not matched to a gene: 13. The CDR3 loop is CALGELFLLTGGSYTDKLIF. The DNA for the CDR3 is TGTGCTCTTGGGGAACTCTTCCTACTGACTGGGGGATCGTACACCGATAAACTCATCTTT.

As to this clone: Only one base separates this from a far larger clonotype, so it likely reflects a read error. The V gene is TRDV3, the J gene TRDJ1, with TRDD3 matching over 11 bases. No J gene was available from TCRdb, and it was assigned here by a germline match of the DNA. Germline values: CDR1 TVYSNPD, CDR2 GDNSRS (reference sequence). This CDR3 is 18 amino acids long. Trimming removed 4 bases from V and 0 bases from J; junction bases left unmatched: 16. The CDR3 sequence: CACDVLGDRQWYTDKLIF. The CDR3, as DNA: TGTGCCTGTGACGTACTGGGGGATAGGCAGTGGTACACCGATAAACTCATCTTT.

This clone was picked up a small number of times. This clone may be a read error of a much larger clone one base away. The chain joins TRDV2 to TRDJ1; 11 nucleotides line up with TRDD3. The V gene's germline CDR1 is GEAIGNYY and CDR2 EKD. The CDR3 consists of 16 residues. The CDR3 loop is CACDTVGDTGTDKHIF. CDR3 nucleotide sequence: TGTGCCTGTGACACCGTGGGGGATACGGGCACCGATAAACACATCTTT.

This clone is termed large. The V call is TRDV2, the J call TRDJ1; 13 bases fit TRDD3. The length of the CDR3 is 20 residues. The germline CDR1 and CDR2 sequences are GEAIGNYY and EKD. The J segment lost 3 bases and the V segment lost 1 base, leaving 16 bases of the junction unmatched. The CDR3: CACDTPFTGGYEGYADKLIF. CDR3 nucleotide sequence: TGTGCCTGTGACACTCCCTTTACTGGGGGATACGAAGGATACGCCGATAAACTCATCTTT.

A note on this clone: This likely stems from a read error, as it lies one base from a far larger clone. The rearrangement links TRDV1 to TRDJ1; 7 nucleotides agree with TRDD3. Trimming removed 5 bases from V and 8 bases from J; junction bases left unmatched: 11. Germline V gene lookup returns CDR1 TSWWSYY and CDR2 QGS. The CDR3 length is 14 residues. The CDR3 loop is CALGRGRGGKKLIF. The CDR3 DNA follows: TGTGCTCTTGGGAGAGGGCGTGGGGGAAAAAAACTCATCTTT.

This clone is large within its sample. This chain joins TRDV2 and TRDJ2; TRDD3 matches at 10 bases. Assignment of the J gene here rests on matching the DNA to germline, because TCRdb gives none. V gave up 3 bases and J gave up 0 bases; unmatched junction bases: 9. Germline V lookup: CDR1 GEAIGNYY, CDR2 EKD. CDR3 length: 18 amino acids. The CDR3 sequence: CACDSVLGDIALTAQLFF. CDR3 nucleotide sequence: TGTGCCTGTGACTCCGTGCTGGGGGATATAGCTTTGACAGCACAACTCTTCTTT.

By sample fraction, this clone is large. Other DNA sequences of this sample code for an identical CDR3. J is TRDJ2 and V is TRDV1; D perhaps matches TRDD3 (6 bases). The CDR3 totals 18 residues. In germline, CDR1 is TSWWSYY, CDR2 QGS. The V end was cut by 4 bases, the J end by 0 bases, with 18 bases between. CDR3 sequence: CALGAHGILGALTAQLFF. CDR3 bases: TGTGCTCTTGGGGCCCACGGGATATTAGGTGCTTTGACAGCACAACTCTTCTTT.

A remark on this clone: A much more abundant neighbour one base away suggests this may be a read error. The chain joins TRDV1 to TRDJ1; TRDD3 matches 8 bases. Germline V gene lookup returns CDR1 TSWWSYY and CDR2 QGS. This CDR3 spans 24 amino acids. The V segment lost 2 bases and the J segment 0 bases; nucleotides outside the gene matches: 29. CDR3 in DNA: TGTGCTCTTGGGGAAAGGGGGATCTTCTTTCCCGGGGTGGGGGATCCTCCGTACACCGATAAACTCATCTTT. This sequence encodes CALGERGIFFPGVGDPPYTDKLIF.

By sample share, this clone is large (0.1 to 1%). Written as DNA, the CDR3 is TGTGCTCTTGGGGAACTAGCGGTGTCCCTTGTCCCTGGTAATATGTACACCGATAAACTCATCTTT. Residues: CALGELAVSLVPGNMYTDKLIF. This chain uses TRDV1 with TRDJ1; D is undetermined. In germline, CDR1 is TSWWSYY, CDR2 QGS. The germline V and J ends were trimmed by 0 bases and 0 bases, with 29 bases remaining between them. CDR3 length: 22 residues.

About this clone: A far larger clone is only one base removed, so a read error is likely. The chain uses TRDV2 and TRDJ3, with TRDD3 identical over 9 bases. The J gene, not given by TCRdb, was assigned here from a germline match of the nucleotide sequence. The CDR3 contains 17 residues. Germline CDR1 reads GEAIGNYY; CDR2 reads EKD. The CDR3 here is CACDNWGSSWDARQMFF. The CDR3 DNA sequence: TGTGCCTGTGACAACTGGGGGAGCTCCTGGGACGCCCGACAGATGTTTTTC.

This clone is labeled as large. This chain joins TRDV1 and TRDJ1; a possible D gene is TRDD3 (5 bases). The CDR3 consists of 17 residues. V gave up 0 bases and J gave up 6 bases, with 20 bases separating them. Germline CDR1 is TSWWSYY and CDR2 is QGS. CDR3 sequence (DNA): TGTGCTCTTGGGGAACTAGCTTCTCTCCGGGGACCCAATAAACTCATCTTT. Amino acids: CALGELASLRGPNKLIF.